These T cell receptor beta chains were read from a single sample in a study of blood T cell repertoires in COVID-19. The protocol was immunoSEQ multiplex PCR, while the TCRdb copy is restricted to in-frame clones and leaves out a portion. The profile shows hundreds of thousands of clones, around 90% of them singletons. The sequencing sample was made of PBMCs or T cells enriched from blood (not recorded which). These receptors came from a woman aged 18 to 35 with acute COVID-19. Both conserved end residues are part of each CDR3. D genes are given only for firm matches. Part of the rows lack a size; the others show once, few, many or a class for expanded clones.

cdr3_aa: CASETPGGNQPQHF; cdr3_nt: TGTGCCAGCGAAACCCCGGGTGGCAATCAGCCCCAGCATTTT; d_call: -; v_call: TRBV28; j_call: TRBJ1-5; clone_size: -
cdr3_aa: CSAMTTGGAYEQYF; cdr3_nt: TGCAGCGCCATGACCACAGGTGGGGCCTACGAGCAGTACTTC; d_call: -; v_call: TRBV29-1; j_call: TRBJ2-7; clone_size: -
cdr3_aa: CAISSDRDTCYTF; cdr3_nt: TGTGCCATCAGCTCGGACAGGGATACCTGCTACACCTTC; d_call: TRBD1; v_call: TRBV10-3; j_call: TRBJ1-2; clone_size: -
cdr3_aa: CASSNQGTGDHEQYF; cdr3_nt: TGTGCCAGTAGTAACCAGGGGACAGGGGACCACGAGCAGTACTTC; d_call: TRBD1; v_call: TRBV19; j_call: TRBJ2-7; clone_size: -
cdr3_aa: CASSQYNGTGGNTQYF; cdr3_nt: TGTGCCAGCAGCCAGTATAATGGGACAGGGGGAAATACGCAGTATTTT; d_call: TRBD1; v_call: TRBV9; j_call: TRBJ2-3; clone_size: -
cdr3_aa: CASSYGTGILDEQFF; cdr3_nt: TGTGCCAGCAGCTACGGGACAGGGATATTGGATGAGCAGTTCTTC; d_call: TRBD1; v_call: TRBV11-2; j_call: TRBJ2-1; clone_size: -
cdr3_aa: CASSELYNSPLHF; cdr3_nt: TGTGCCAGCAGTGAATTATATAATTCACCCCTCCACTTT; d_call: -; v_call: TRBV2; j_call: TRBJ1-6; clone_size: -
cdr3_aa: CASSQGLAGAYEQYF; cdr3_nt: TGTGCCAGCAGCCAGGGACTAGCGGGAGCTTACGAGCAGTACTTC; d_call: TRBD2; v_call: TRBV7-2; j_call: TRBJ2-7; clone_size: -
cdr3_aa: CASSPPLYRQGNEKLFF; cdr3_nt: TGTGCCAGCAGTCCGCCCTTATATCGACAGGGAAATGAAAAACTGTTTTTT; d_call: TRBD1; v_call: TRBV28; j_call: TRBJ1-4; clone_size: -
cdr3_aa: CASSRLDRGFGYTF; cdr3_nt: TGTGCCAGCAGTCGCCTGGACAGGGGGTTTGGCTACACCTTC; d_call: TRBD1; v_call: TRBV27; j_call: TRBJ1-2; clone_size: -
cdr3_aa: CASSVTGDYSEAFF; cdr3_nt: TGTGCCAGCAGCGTTACAGGGGATTATTCTGAAGCTTTCTTT; d_call: TRBD1; v_call: TRBV9; j_call: TRBJ1-1; clone_size: -
cdr3_aa: CASSLAPISEHTQYF; cdr3_nt: TGTGCCAGCAGCTTGGCCCCTATTAGCGAACATACGCAGTATTTT; d_call: -; v_call: TRBV11-1; j_call: TRBJ2-3; clone_size: once
cdr3_aa: CASSIRRGYGYTF; cdr3_nt: TGTGCCAGTAGTATTAGGAGAGGCTATGGCTACACCTTC; d_call: -; v_call: TRBV19; j_call: TRBJ1-2; clone_size: -
cdr3_aa: CASSPRTGTIEKLFF; cdr3_nt: TGTGCCAGCAGTCCAAGGACAGGGACGATTGAAAAACTGTTTTTT; d_call: TRBD1; v_call: TRBV27; j_call: TRBJ1-4; clone_size: -
cdr3_aa: CASSSTRDYGYTF; cdr3_nt: TGTGCCAGCAGTTCCACCAGGGACTATGGCTATACCTTC; d_call: -; v_call: TRBV25-1; j_call: TRBJ1-2; clone_size: -
cdr3_aa: CASSGTSGRSYEQYF; cdr3_nt: TGTGCCAGCAGTGGGACTAGCGGGAGAAGCTACGAGCAGTACTTC; d_call: TRBD2; v_call: TRBV27; j_call: TRBJ2-7; clone_size: -
cdr3_aa: CASSVLAASTDTQYF; cdr3_nt: TGTGCCAGCAGCGTACTAGCGGCTAGCACAGATACGCAGTATTTT; d_call: TRBD2; v_call: TRBV7-3; j_call: TRBJ2-3; clone_size: once
cdr3_aa: CASIPWGQAYEQYF; cdr3_nt: TGTGCCAGCATCCCTTGGGGACAGGCCTACGAGCAGTACTTC; d_call: TRBD1; v_call: TRBV28; j_call: TRBJ2-7; clone_size: once
cdr3_aa: CASSIRGRVSGNTIYF; cdr3_nt: TGTGCCAGTAGTATCAGGGGGCGCGTATCTGGAAACACCATATATTTT; d_call: TRBD1; v_call: TRBV19; j_call: TRBJ1-3; clone_size: -
cdr3_aa: CASSESSGYYNEQFF; cdr3_nt: TGTGCCAGCAGCGAGAGTAGCGGTTATTACAATGAGCAGTTCTTC; d_call: -; v_call: TRBV9; j_call: TRBJ2-1; clone_size: -
cdr3_aa: CASSLGNSRGEQYF; cdr3_nt: TGTGCCAGCAGCTTGGGTAATAGCAGAGGCGAGCAGTACTTC; d_call: -; v_call: TRBV5-4; j_call: TRBJ2-7; clone_size: -
cdr3_aa: CASSATGQGKFGELFF; cdr3_nt: TGTGCCAGCAGTGCAACAGGACAGGGGAAATTCGGGGAGCTGTTTTTT; d_call: TRBD1; v_call: TRBV6-1; j_call: TRBJ2-2; clone_size: -
cdr3_aa: CASSVEGGIGGMGEQYF; cdr3_nt: TGTGCCAGCAGCGTAGAAGGAGGGATTGGGGGGATGGGGGAGCAGTACTTC; d_call: -; v_call: TRBV9; j_call: TRBJ2-7; clone_size: -
cdr3_aa: CASSPSLAGGPGDTQYF; cdr3_nt: TGTGCCAGCAGTCCTTCCTTAGCGGGAGGGCCCGGAGATACGCAGTATTTT; d_call: TRBD2; v_call: TRBV11-3; j_call: TRBJ2-3; clone_size: -
cdr3_aa: CASTQGHSPLHF; cdr3_nt: TGTGCCAGCACCCAGGGCCACTCACCCCTCCACTTT; d_call: -; v_call: TRBV25-1; j_call: TRBJ1-6; clone_size: -
cdr3_aa: CASKAGVEQYF; cdr3_nt: TGTGCCAGCAAGGCGGGAGTCGAGCAGTACTTC; d_call: TRBD2; v_call: TRBV27; j_call: TRBJ2-7; clone_size: -
cdr3_aa: CAASYSGGRGVNTEAFF; cdr3_nt: TGTGCCGCCTCCTATAGCGGGGGCCGGGGGGTGAACACTGAAGCTTTCTTT; d_call: -; v_call: TRBV19; j_call: TRBJ1-1; clone_size: -
cdr3_aa: CASSWWLGRANTEAFF; cdr3_nt: TGTGCCAGCAGCTGGTGGTTGGGCAGGGCGAACACTGAAGCTTTCTTT; d_call: -; v_call: TRBV5-4; j_call: TRBJ1-1; clone_size: once
cdr3_aa: CSVSHGQGSNEQYF; cdr3_nt: TGCAGCGTTTCTCATGGACAGGGGAGCAACGAGCAGTACTTC; d_call: TRBD1; v_call: TRBV29-1; j_call: TRBJ2-7; clone_size: -
cdr3_aa: CASSPGAGGPDEQFF; cdr3_nt: TGCGCCAGCAGCCCGGGCGCGGGAGGGCCGGATGAGCAGTTCTTC; d_call: TRBD2; v_call: TRBV5-1; j_call: TRBJ2-1; clone_size: -
cdr3_aa: CASRWAPDQPQHF; cdr3_nt: TGTGCCAGCAGGTGGGCACCAGATCAGCCCCAGCATTTT; d_call: -; v_call: TRBV12-3/TRBV12-4; j_call: TRBJ1-5; clone_size: once
cdr3_aa: CASSLTGGDEKLFF; cdr3_nt: TGCGCCAGCAGTCTGACAGGGGGGGATGAAAAACTGTTTTTT; d_call: TRBD1; v_call: TRBV10-2; j_call: TRBJ1-4; clone_size: -
cdr3_aa: CASSLQGGVSTDTQYF; cdr3_nt: TGTGCCAGCTCACTCCAGGGAGGGGTCAGCACAGATACGCAGTATTTT; d_call: TRBD2; v_call: TRBV18; j_call: TRBJ2-3; clone_size: -
cdr3_aa: CASSPGQFNTEAFF; cdr3_nt: TGTGCCAGCAGCCCGGGACAGTTCAACACTGAAGCTTTCTTT; d_call: TRBD1; v_call: TRBV7-9; j_call: TRBJ1-1; clone_size: once
cdr3_aa: CASSYSGRGGEQYF; cdr3_nt: TGTGCCAGCAGTTACTCGGGCAGGGGCGGCGAGCAGTACTTC; d_call: -; v_call: TRBV6-5; j_call: TRBJ2-7; clone_size: -
cdr3_aa: CASTPLGGSNQPQHF; cdr3_nt: TGTGCCAGCACTCCCCTTGGGGGGAGCAATCAGCCCCAGCATTTT; d_call: -; v_call: TRBV6-5; j_call: TRBJ1-5; clone_size: -
cdr3_aa: CASTLLQGDEQFF; cdr3_nt: TGTGCCAGCACCCTCTTACAGGGCGATGAGCAGTTCTTC; d_call: -; v_call: TRBV5-4; j_call: TRBJ2-1; clone_size: -
cdr3_aa: CASSFGGLSLNTIYF; cdr3_nt: TGTGCCAGCAGTTTCGGAGGTCTAAGCCTAAACACCATATATTTT; d_call: -; v_call: TRBV28; j_call: TRBJ1-3; clone_size: -
cdr3_aa: CAWMRPPNTGELFF; cdr3_nt: TGTGCCTGGATGCGGCCTCCGAACACCGGGGAGCTGTTTTTT; d_call: -; v_call: TRBV30; j_call: TRBJ2-2; clone_size: -
cdr3_aa: CASTVDRADQPQHF; cdr3_nt: TGTGCCAGCACCGTCGACAGGGCGGATCAGCCCCAGCATTTT; d_call: TRBD1; v_call: TRBV28; j_call: TRBJ1-5; clone_size: once
cdr3_aa: CASSSLTGELFF; cdr3_nt: TGTGCCAGCAGCTCCCTCACCGGGGAGCTGTTTTTT; d_call: -; v_call: TRBV11-3; j_call: TRBJ2-2; clone_size: -
cdr3_aa: CASSRREQIYNEQFF; cdr3_nt: TGTGCCAGCAGTCGGCGGGAGCAAATCTACAATGAGCAGTTCTTC; d_call: TRBD2; v_call: TRBV7-9; j_call: TRBJ2-1; clone_size: -
cdr3_aa: CASSLGQGGYEQYF; cdr3_nt: TGTGCCAGCAGCCTGGGACAGGGAGGCTACGAGCAGTACTTC; d_call: TRBD1; v_call: TRBV9; j_call: TRBJ2-7; clone_size: -
cdr3_aa: CASSFGGGVVTEAFF; cdr3_nt: TGTGCCAGCAGTTTCGGCGGGGGGGTTGTTACTGAAGCTTTCTTT; d_call: -; v_call: TRBV27; j_call: TRBJ1-1; clone_size: -
cdr3_aa: CAISDFGLNTEAFF; cdr3_nt: TGTGCCATCAGTGACTTCGGACTTAACACTGAAGCTTTCTTT; d_call: -; v_call: TRBV10-3; j_call: TRBJ1-1; clone_size: -
cdr3_aa: CASRVGYEQYF; cdr3_nt: TGTGCCAGCCGGGTGGGTTACGAGCAGTACTTC; d_call: -; v_call: TRBV6-5; j_call: TRBJ2-7; clone_size: -
cdr3_aa: CATSRGELAGITDTQYF; cdr3_nt: TGTGCCACCAGCAGAGGGGAACTAGCGGGGATCACAGATACGCAGTATTTT; d_call: TRBD2; v_call: TRBV15; j_call: TRBJ2-3; clone_size: once
cdr3_aa: CASMMAGNTEAFF; cdr3_nt: TGTGCCAGCATGATGGCAGGGAACACTGAAGCTTTCTTT; d_call: -; v_call: TRBV2; j_call: TRBJ1-1; clone_size: once
cdr3_aa: CATSEATGGGDTQYF; cdr3_nt: TGTGCCACCAGTGAGGCTACGGGGGGTGGCGATACGCAGTATTTT; d_call: TRBD2; v_call: TRBV24-1; j_call: TRBJ2-3; clone_size: once
cdr3_aa: CASRLAGDFYEQYF; cdr3_nt: TGTGCCAGCAGGCTAGCGGGAGATTTCTACGAGCAGTACTTC; d_call: TRBD2; v_call: TRBV28; j_call: TRBJ2-7; clone_size: -